This TCR beta chain was captured by sequencing in a study of blood T cells in healthy people across ages. There were healthy Caucasian individuals from Russia, aged about 6 to 100, serving as donors. This clonotype was observed at least ten times. Its matching antigen is unknown. Combining a sample-barcoded 5' primer with a J-beta primer mix, a second PCR ran for about 6 to 11 cycles. Via MiXCR, TCRdb re-called the 5' RACE reads, giving one row per CDR3 protein. The sample contains some 670,000 distinct CDR3 sequences, about 51% of which appear only once. Study-level findings and limits: Expanded clonotype shifts may have been confounded, as the donors had an unknown CMV status. Roughly linear age-related decline in beta diversity appeared, significant by age around 42.

The CDR3 loop spans 14 amino acids. Trimming shortened V by 4 bases and J by 5 bases, and 12 bases separated the two germline ends. The clonotype originates from a woman older than 75 in good health. Sequencing was done on a sample of blood. The chain couples TRBV12-3 or TRBV12-4 to TRBJ2-1, with D perhaps TRBD2 (6 bases). CDR3 in DNA: TGTGCCAGCAGTTACCTAACGGGGGACAATGAGCAGTTCTTC. Translating it yields CASSYLTGDNEQFF.